The following is a TCR beta chain sequence with its context. Method: immunoSEQ multiplex PCR; TCRdb's copy keeps in-frame clones and lacks some. The data contain about 50,000 clones, over 90% of them seen just once; the ten biggest clones take up 15% to 20%. This sample was taken from a study of OX40 agonist ivuxolimab in advanced cancers. CDR1 and CDR2 (germline): SGHAT, FQNNGV. With 5 bases removed from V and 7 bases from J, the gap between germline ends came to 24 bases. This CDR3 is built from 17 residues. The sequencing used CD4+ or CD8+ T cells sorted from blood, collected in a trial of the OX40 agonist ivuxolimab. The V gene is TRBV11-2, the J gene TRBJ2-1, with D possibly being TRBD2 (6 bases). This receptor was obtained from an adult with an advanced solid tumor such as melanoma, head and neck, liver or kidney cancer. The CDR3 sequence: CASSPPLAEPLANEQFF. CDR3 nucleotide sequence: TGTGCCAGCAGCCCGCCTTTAGCGGAGCCTCTGGCGAATGAGCAGTTCTTC.